This T cell receptor beta chain originates from a study of blood T cell repertoires in COVID-19. Study background: Spain, Italy and the United States supplied samples that represented acute and convalescent COVID-19. The cDNA or gDNA used as material had been derived from T cells, B-cell-depleted T cells, or PBMCs.

Per the original methods: Amplification from reference gene primers served as the basis for estimated nucleated cell counts. The table came from immunoSEQ multiplex PCR; TCRdb's copy has only in-frame clones and leaves some out. Clonal size and the V and J genes are those of that table, whereas D and trimming came from the DNA. The sample carries roughly 150,000 clones, roughly 71% recorded once. CDR3 length: 13 residues. Germline CDR1 and CDR2: SGHTA and FQGNSA. V was trimmed by 5 bases and J by 0 bases, leaving 6 bases between them. Sequencing was done on a sample of peripheral blood. The clonotype was recovered from a woman older than 75 with acute or convalescent COVID-19. The chain has TRBV7-2 and TRBJ2-3; D unclear. The CDR3 DNA follows: TGTGCCAGCAGCGTCTCTAGCACAGATACGCAGTATTTT. It encodes CASSVSSTDTQYF.